This passage covers 20 T cell receptor beta chains from one sample sequenced in a study of OX40 agonist ivuxolimab in advanced cancers. TCRdb's table, derived via immunoSEQ multiplex PCR, lists solely in-frame clones and lacks some. The data contain roughly 38,000 clones, around nine tenths of them singletons. The sequenced sample was CD4+ or CD8+ T cells sorted from blood, obtained in a trial of the OX40 agonist ivuxolimab. The receptors were gathered from an adult with an advanced solid tumor such as melanoma, head and neck, liver or kidney cancer.

The V gene is TRBV12-1, the J gene TRBJ2-7; TRBD2, the table's D call, was not compared with the DNA. TRBV12-1 is a documented pseudogene. The CDR3 runs 16 residues. DNA for the CDR3: TGTGCCAGCGCTGGACTAGCGGGAGGGTCGGGGGACGAGCAGTACTTC. Protein: CASAGLAGGSGDEQYF.

This rearrangement joins TRBV4-1 to TRBJ1-3, with TRBD1 matching 8 bases. The germline V gene encodes CDR1 MGHRA and CDR2 YSYEKL. The CDR3 has 15 amino acids. V shed 4 bases and J 2 bases; nucleotides not matched to a gene: 4. DNA for the CDR3: TGCGCCAGCAGCCGCACAGGGGGTCCTGGAAACACCATATATTTT. Its translation is CASSRTGGPGNTIYF.

This clone was observed a few times. The chain employs TRBV5-6 and TRBJ2-3; 11 bases fit TRBD2. V shed 5 bases and J 1 base; nucleotides not matched to a gene: 6. The germline V gene encodes CDR1 SGHDT and CDR2 YYEEEE. The CDR3 spans 16 residues. CDR3 sequence: CASSRTSGSGTDTQYF. CDR3 DNA: TGTGCCAGCAGTAGGACTAGCGGGTCCGGCACAGATACGCAGTATTTT.

The genes are TRBV11-2 and TRBJ1-3, with no clear D. The germline V and J ends were trimmed by 5 bases and 0 bases, with 11 bases remaining between them. Germline CDR1 and CDR2: SGHAT and FQNNGV. The CDR3 runs to 15 residues. CDR3 loop: CASSAAGGSGNTIYF. In DNA, the CDR3 is TGTGCCAGCAGCGCGGCAGGCGGCTCTGGAAACACCATATATTTT.

The chain recombines TRBV6-1 with TRBJ2-7; D might be TRBD2 (5 bases). CDR3 size: 14 residues. Germline lookup yields CDR1 MNHNS and CDR2 SASEGT. The germline V and J ends were trimmed by 0 bases and 3 bases, with 9 bases remaining between them. The CDR3 DNA sequence: TGTGCCAGCAGTGAAGCGCTTCGGGGCTACGAGCAGTACTTC. Translating it yields CASSEALRGYEQYF.

This chain connects TRBV28 to TRBJ1-1; TRBD1 agrees at 7 bases. This CDR3 is built from 14 residues. J was trimmed by 3 bases and V by 1 base; bases with no gene match: 2. Germline V gene data show CDR1 as MDHEN and CDR2 as SYDVKM. The CDR3 here is CASSLLTGYTEAFF. The CDR3 DNA sequence: TGTGCCAGCAGTTTATTGACAGGGTACACTGAAGCTTTCTTT. The full variable domain, with the rest looked up from reference TRBV28 and TRBJ1-1, is DVKVTQSSRYLVKRTGEKVFLECVQDMDHENMFWYRQDPGLGLRLIYFSYDVKMKEKGDIPEGYSVSREKKERFSLILESASTNQTSMYLCASSLLTGYTEAFFGQGTRLTVV.

The chain joins TRBV7-3 to TRBJ2-1; D unclear. Germline V gives CDR1 SGHTA, CDR2 FQGTGA. The CDR3 has 12 residues. V dropped 4 bases and J dropped 8 bases, with 9 bases sitting between them. This CDR3 is CASSSGPHEQFF. The CDR3 coding sequence is TGTGCCAGCAGCTCCGGACCCCATGAGCAGTTCTTC.

Note on this clone: Other DNA variants within this sample encode the same CDR3. The V and J genes are TRBV10-3 and TRBJ1-5; D is unclear. Trimming cost V 6 bases and J 1 base, with 7 bases left between them. CDR1 ENHRY and CDR2 SYGVKD come from the germline V gene. This CDR3 is built from 13 residues. The CDR3 DNA reads TGTGCCATCAGAGGTGGGAGCAATCAGCCCCAGCATTTT. Translation gives CAIRGGSNQPQHF.

The rearrangement links TRBV7-8 to TRBJ2-5; D unclear. The assigned J gene may be wrong: the sequence end matches TRBJ2-7 better. Germline V gives CDR1 SGHVS, CDR2 FQNEAQ. CDR3 length: 11 residues. CDR3 protein: CASSLVYEQYF. The CDR3 DNA follows: TGTGCCAGCAGCTTAGTCTACGAGCAGTACTTC.

The chain joins TRBV6-4 to TRBJ1-5; 7 bases match TRBD1. Per germline, CDR1 MRHNA and CDR2 SNTAGT. Unmatched junction bases numbered 10, after V lost 1 base and J lost 7 bases. This CDR3 has 16 residues. CDR3 sequence reads: CASSDYRGGCWQPQHF. The CDR3 nucleotides read TGTGCCAGCAGTGACTACAGGGGAGGATGTTGGCAGCCCCAGCATTTT.

The chain combines TRBV14 with TRBJ2-1; D gene unclear. The CDR3 length is 12 residues. The germline V gene encodes CDR1 SGHDN and CDR2 FVKESK. V dropped 0 bases and J dropped 9 bases, with 6 bases sitting between them. CDR3: CASSQEYSEQFF. Written as DNA, the CDR3 is TGTGCCAGCAGCCAAGAATATAGTGAGCAGTTCTTC.

This chain uses TRBV5-1 with TRBJ2-2; D perhaps matches TRBD2 (5 bases). The CDR3 is 15 residues long. Trimming took off 1 base at V and 1 base at J, with 8 bases between the two ends. CDR1 and CDR2 (germline): SGHRS, YFSETQ. The CDR3 here is CASSLSLVNTGELFF. The CDR3 DNA sequence: TGCGCCAGCAGCTTGTCACTAGTGAACACCGGGGAGCTGTTTTTT.

The J gene is TRBJ1-5, the V gene TRBV6-1; D call uncertain. CDR3 size: 18 residues. Germline V gene data show CDR1 as MNHNS and CDR2 as SASEGT. V lost 4 bases and J 0 bases, leaving 19 bases between the germline ends. The CDR3 loop is CASSGIEGSTHSNQPQHF. The CDR3 nucleotides read TGTGCCAGCAGTGGGATCGAGGGTTCCACGCATAGCAATCAGCCCCAGCATTTT.

This clone was picked up one time. The chain links TRBV5-8 to TRBJ2-7, with 8 bases lining up with TRBD2. The CDR3 extends over 14 amino acids. V dropped 0 bases and J dropped 4; count of bases not matched to a gene: 3. Per the germline V gene, CDR1 is SGHTS and CDR2 is YDEGEE. CDR3 nucleotide sequence: TGTGCCAGCAGCTTGGGAGCGGGAGTATACGAGCAGTACTTC. Protein sequence: CASSLGAGVYEQYF.

V gene TRBV5-5 combines with J gene TRBJ2-1; 8 bases are a match to TRBD2. CDR3 length: 16 amino acids. V lost 0 bases, J lost 0 bases, and 2 bases stayed unmatched. Per germline, CDR1 SGHKS and CDR2 YYEKEE (reference sequence). Written as DNA, the CDR3 is TGTGCCAGCAGCTTGGTAGCGGGGAGCTCCTACAATGAGCAGTTCTTC. It is translated as CASSLVAGSSYNEQFF.

The V call is TRBV28, the J call TRBJ2-7; the match to TRBD2 covers 10 bases. Trimming cost V 6 bases and J 4 bases; bases outside gene matches: 9. The CDR3 spans 15 residues. CDR1 and CDR2 from the germline V gene are MDHEN and SYDVKM. CDR3 sequence reads: CASSAPSGGYYEQYF. CDR3 bases: TGTGCCAGCAGCGCCCCTAGCGGGGGCTATTACGAGCAGTACTTC.

The gene calls are TRBV7-9 and TRBJ2-5; 9 bases agree with TRBD2. Trimming at V came to 4 bases and at J to 5 bases, leaving 8 bases not matched to a gene. The CDR3 is 15 amino acids. Germline loops: CDR1 SEHNR, CDR2 FQNEAQ (reference sequence). CDR3 region: CASSSAGGQGETQYF. CDR3 DNA: TGTGCCAGCAGCTCTGCGGGGGGGCAGGGGGAGACCCAGTACTTC.

V gene TRBV28 combines with J gene TRBJ2-7; D gene ambiguous. This CDR3 is built from 13 residues. Germline CDR1 reads MDHEN; CDR2 reads SYDVKM. The V and J ends lost 7 bases and 4 bases respectively, with 14 bases between them. CDR3 nucleotides: TGTGCCAGCACCCTCGGAGACCTTTACGAGCAGTACTTC. It is translated as CASTLGDLYEQYF.

This chain connects TRBV30 to TRBJ2-7; 9 nucleotides agree with TRBD1. In germline, CDR1 is GTSNPN, CDR2 SVGIG (reference sequence). The CDR3 runs 12 residues. Trimming took 4 bases from V and 5 from J; bases not matched to a gene: 3. CDR3 nucleotides: TGTGCCTGGACGACAGGGGGAGACGAGCAGTACTTC. Protein sequence: CAWTTGGDEQYF.

This clone came up once. The J gene is TRBJ2-3, the V gene TRBV5-8, with a tentative D call TRBD1 (6 bases). This CDR3 comprises 16 residues. Trimming pared 4 bases from V and 2 bases from J, leaving 17 bases between. Per germline, CDR1 SGHTS and CDR2 YDEGEE. CDR3 sequence reads: CASSDGTFHSTDTQYF. As DNA, the CDR3 is TGTGCCAGCAGCGACGGGACATTCCACTCCACAGATACGCAGTATTTT.